The 27 T cell receptor beta chains given below trace back to one sample, sequenced in a study of shared clonotypes between healthy human individuals. Clones were sequenced by immunoSEQ multiplex PCR, and TCRdb holds only the in-frame ones, with some missing. This repertoire shows about 2 million clones, about 95% found once; its top ten account for more than 0.9%. Naive-designated CD8 cells lacked CD45RO, were positively enriched for CCR7, and omitted terminally differentiated effector memory CD45RA+ cells. Sequencing was done on a sample of naive CD8+ T cells sorted from blood. These TCRs come from a man aged 18 to 29 in good health.

V is TRBV7-9 and J is TRBJ1-6, with no clear D. V lost 5 bases, J lost 7 bases, and 12 bases lay in between. The CDR3 is made up of 14 amino acids. Per germline, CDR1 SEHNR and CDR2 FQNEAQ (reference sequence). CDR3 coding DNA: TGTGCCAGCAGCCGTGAAGGGCCGAATTCACCCCTCCACTTT. It specifies CASSREGPNSPLHF.

The chain recombines TRBV27 with TRBJ1-6; D is undetermined. Germline V gives CDR1 MNHEY, CDR2 SMNVEV (reference sequence). V lost 2 bases, J lost 6 bases, and 8 bases lay in between. The CDR3 contains 14 residues. CDR3 coding DNA: TGTGCCAGCAGTTTAGGGTTGAGTAATTCACCCCTCCACTTT. The encoded protein is CASSLGLSNSPLHF.

The chain links TRBV29-1 to TRBJ1-1, with D tentatively TRBD1 (5 bases). V was shortened by 6 bases and J by 6 bases, with 11 bases between the two germline ends. Per the germline V gene, CDR1 is SQVTM and CDR2 is ANQGSEA. This CDR3 has 11 amino acids. The CDR3 sequence: CSVLRTPEAFF. Written as DNA, the CDR3 is TGCAGCGTGCTCAGGACACCTGAAGCTTTCTTT.

V usage is TRBV27 and J usage is TRBJ2-3; TRBD2 aligns across 7 bases. V lost 2 bases, J lost 10 bases, and 6 bases stayed unmatched. Germline V gives CDR1 MNHEY, CDR2 SMNVEV (reference sequence). The CDR3 has 13 residues. CDR3 coding DNA: TGTGCCAGCAGTTTAGGAGGGAGGGACTCGCAGTATTTT. Its translation is CASSLGGRDSQYF.

Comments on this clone: This sample also contains other DNA sequences that code for the same CDR3. This chain joins TRBV6-5 and TRBJ2-7; 7 bases agree with TRBD1. Germline CDR1 MNHEY, CDR2 SVGAGI. This CDR3 is built from 14 residues. The V segment lost 0 bases and the J segment 3 bases; nucleotides outside the gene matches: 2. Here the CDR3 reads CASSYSQGIYEQYF. The CDR3 coding sequence is TGTGCCAGCAGTTACTCACAGGGGATCTACGAGCAGTACTTC.

The chain employs TRBV5-6 and TRBJ2-7; 8 nucleotides align to TRBD2. V shed 3 bases, J shed 4 bases, and the junction held 12 bases outside the gene matches. CDR1 is SGHDT and CDR2 is YYEEEE in the germline V gene. The CDR3 sequence is 16 residues long. CDR3 sequence: CASSSLTGTRPYEQYF. The CDR3 bases are TGTGCCAGCAGCTCATTAACCGGGACTAGACCTTACGAGCAGTACTTC.

CDR3 in amino acids: CASGVTEQYF. The CDR3 nucleotides read TGTGCCAGCGGGGTTACCGAGCAGTACTTC. The chain carries TRBV7-9 and TRBJ2-7; no reliable D call. Germline-derived CDR1 and CDR2 are SEHNR and FQNEAQ (reference sequence). V shed 8 bases and J shed 6 bases, with 8 bases lying between them. This CDR3 contains 10 residues.

Turning to this clone: A read error may account for a junction end that differs from germline. CDR3 region: CASSERTPFF. The DNA for the CDR3 is TGTGCCAGCAGTGAGAGGACACCCTTCTTC. The chain has TRBV2 and TRBJ2-7; D might be TRBD1 (5 bases). The germline CDR1 and CDR2 sequences are SNHLY and FYNNEI. This CDR3 comprises 10 residues.

The J gene is TRBJ2-1, the V gene TRBV7-2; TRBD1 aligns across 7 bases. CDR3 length: 16 residues. Germline V gives CDR1 SGHTA, CDR2 FQGNSA. V lost 2 bases and J lost 2; bases outside the gene matches: 6. The CDR3 DNA follows: TGTGCCAGCAGCTTACCCGAAGGGGGCCCCTACAATGAGCAGTTCTTC. Its translation is CASSLPEGGPYNEQFF.

V usage is TRBV11-2 and J usage is TRBJ1-4, with D unclear. V lost 1 base, J lost 4 bases, and 7 bases lay in between. Germline CDR1 and CDR2: SGHAT and FQNNGV. The CDR3 is 14 residues long. CDR3: CASSLAYGNEKLFF. CDR3 coding DNA: TGTGCCAGCAGCTTAGCGTACGGTAATGAAAAACTGTTTTTT.

The rearrangement joins TRBV4-3 to TRBJ1-4, with TRBD1 identical over 8 bases. CDR1 LGHNA and CDR2 YSLEER come from the germline V gene. The CDR3 is 19 amino acids. Trimming took 4 bases from V and 0 from J; bases not matched to a gene: 13. CDR3 sequence (DNA): TGCGCCAGCAGCCCAGACAAGACAGGGGTCGGATCAACTAATGAAAAACTGTTTTTT. Its translation is CASSPDKTGVGSTNEKLFF.

J is TRBJ2-3 and V is TRBV28, with D hard to call. This CDR3 spans 14 amino acids. Trimming stripped 2 bases from V and 2 bases from J, with 8 bases between. Germline V CDR1 and CDR2: MDHEN, SYDVKM. CDR3 sequence reads: CASSLGLFTDTQYF. The DNA of the CDR3 is TGTGCCAGCAGTTTAGGGCTCTTCACAGATACGCAGTATTTT.

The chain has TRBV9 and TRBJ2-2; 8 bases align to TRBD1. Per the germline V gene, CDR1 is SGDLS and CDR2 is YYNGEE. The CDR3 runs to 15 residues. V shed 4 bases and J 6 bases; nucleotides not matched to a gene: 8. DNA for the CDR3: TGTGCCAGCAGCCCAATCCAGGGGGCTGCCGGGGAGCTGTTTTTT. Translation gives CASSPIQGAAGELFF.

Concerning this clone: This specimen includes other DNA sequences encoding the same CDR3. The chain employs TRBV19 and TRBJ1-5; D ambiguous. Germline V lookup: CDR1 LNHDA, CDR2 SQIVND (reference sequence). The CDR3 loop spans 14 amino acids. The V end was cut by 3 bases, the J end by 2 bases, with 8 bases between. CDR3 nucleotide sequence: TGTGCCAGTAGTATTATGGGAGGCAATCAGCCCCAGCATTTT. Its protein is CASSIMGGNQPQHF.

The CDR3, as DNA: TGTGCCAGCGGGAGGACAGGAGAAAACATTCAGTACTTC. It specifies CASGRTGENIQYF. The chain links TRBV25-1 to TRBJ2-4, with D perhaps TRBD1 (7 bases). CDR1 and CDR2 from the germline V gene are MGHDK and SYGVNS. V was shortened by 8 bases and J by 5 bases, with 13 bases between the two germline ends. The CDR3 is 13 amino acids.

V usage is TRBV4-3 and J usage is TRBJ1-4; no reliable D call. The germline gives CDR1 LGHNA, CDR2 YSLEER. The germline V and J ends were trimmed by 0 bases and 0 bases, with 8 bases remaining between them. CDR3 length equals 16 residues. CDR3 residues: CASSQESASTNEKLFF. The DNA of the CDR3 is TGCGCCAGCAGCCAAGAGTCGGCGTCAACTAATGAAAAACTGTTTTTT.

The V gene is TRBV27, the J gene TRBJ2-7, with unresolved D. Deletions cut 4 bases from V and 2 bases from J, with 12 bases between. The CDR3 sequence is 14 residues long. The germline V gene encodes CDR1 MNHEY and CDR2 SMNVEV (reference sequence). For the CDR3, the DNA is TGTGCCAGCAGTTCTCTTCCTCTTACCTACGAGCAGTACTTC. Protein sequence: CASSSLPLTYEQYF.

The chain is built from TRBV7-9 and TRBJ2-3; TRBD2 matches 13 bases. The germline V gene encodes CDR1 SEHNR and CDR2 FQNEAQ (reference sequence). V was pared by 7 bases and J by 6 bases, with 16 bases of the junction left unmatched. The CDR3 is 18 amino acids. The CDR3, as DNA: TGTGCCAGCATCGATTTGACCGGGACTAGCGGGGTGTGGGATACGCAGTATTTT. Translation gives CASIDLTGTSGVWDTQYF.

The V and J genes are TRBV4-1 and TRBJ2-7, with 8 bases matching TRBD2. CDR1 and CDR2 (germline): MGHRA, YSYEKL. V dropped 3 bases and J dropped 4; count of bases not matched to a gene: 11. The CDR3 is 16 amino acids. The DNA of the CDR3 is TGCGCCAGCAGCCACCGGAGGAGCGGGGGATATTACGAGCAGTACTTC. Protein sequence: CASSHRRSGGYYEQYF.

This chain connects TRBV4-1 to TRBJ1-3, with D possibly being TRBD1 (6 bases). Trimming took off 0 bases at V and 0 bases at J, with 9 bases between the two ends. The germline gives CDR1 MGHRA, CDR2 YSYEKL. The CDR3 spans 16 residues. CDR3 nucleotides: TGCGCCAGCAGCCAAGACCCCAGGGGCTCTGGAAACACCATATATTTT. Encoded protein: CASSQDPRGSGNTIYF.

This clone was seen just once. This rearrangement joins TRBV4-1 to TRBJ1-1, with a tentative D call TRBD1 (6 bases). The V gene's germline CDR1 is MGHRA and CDR2 YSYEKL. CDR3 size: 14 residues. Trimming cost V 0 bases and J 3 bases, with 8 bases left between them. CDR3 protein: CASSQDRGDTEAFF. The CDR3 bases are TGCGCCAGCAGCCAAGACAGGGGAGACACTGAAGCTTTCTTT.

With respect to this clone: An end of the junction differs from the germline gene, which may be a read error. The sample contains more than one DNA sequence encoding this CDR3. The V call is TRBV27, the J call TRBJ2-1; 10 positions agree with TRBD2. This CDR3 has 15 amino acids. CDR1 is MNHEY and CDR2 is SMNVEV in the germline V gene (reference sequence). CDR3 bases: TGTGCCAGCAATTTAGCGGGAGGATCCTACAATGAGCAGTTCTTC. This encodes CASNLAGGSYNEQFF.

For this clone: The sample carries other DNA sequences with the same CDR3. The chain uses TRBV6-5 and TRBJ2-7; 11 bases fit TRBD2. The germline V gene encodes CDR1 MNHEY and CDR2 SVGAGI. The CDR3 has 16 amino acids. With 0 bases clipped from V and 3 bases from J, the junction kept 4 bases outside the gene matches. As DNA, the CDR3 is TGTGCCAGCAGTTACTCTGTGGGACTAGCGGTCTACGAGCAGTACTTC. It is translated as CASSYSVGLAVYEQYF.

The V gene is TRBV5-6, the J gene TRBJ2-1; the D gene is possibly TRBD2 (6 bases). This CDR3 is built from 15 residues. Between the trimmed V and J ends, which lost 0 bases and 7 bases, there was a span of 14 bases. Germline V CDR1 and CDR2: SGHDT, YYEEEE. CDR3 sequence reads: CASSLAVAALNEQFF. The CDR3 DNA follows: TGTGCCAGCAGCTTGGCAGTAGCGGCCTTGAATGAGCAGTTCTTC. Looking up the rest from reference TRBV5-6 and TRBJ2-1 gives the full variable domain: DAGVTQSPTHLIKTRGQQVTLRCSPKSGHDTVSWYQQALGQGPQFIFQYYEEEERQRGNFPDRFSGHQFPNYSSELNVNALLLGDSALYLCASSLAVAALNEQFFGPGTRLTVL.

For this clone: In the same sample, other DNA sequences code for this CDR3. The chain couples TRBV4-1 to TRBJ2-7, with 9 nucleotides matching TRBD1. Germline V gene lookup returns CDR1 MGHRA and CDR2 YSYEKL. Germline trimming cut 3 bases from V and 2 bases from J; bases unmatched to any gene: 2. The CDR3 length is 14 residues. This CDR3 is CASSQGDRAYEQYF. CDR3 nucleotides: TGCGCCAGCAGCCAGGGGGACAGGGCCTACGAGCAGTACTTC.

The chain employs TRBV7-9 and TRBJ1-5; TRBD1 agrees at 10 bases. Trimming cost V 5 bases and J 0 bases; bases outside gene matches: 7. Germline V gene data show CDR1 as SEHNR and CDR2 as FQNEAQ (reference sequence). This CDR3 spans 17 amino acids. CDR3 amino acids: CASSPAGTGDSNQPQHF. The CDR3 nucleotides are TGTGCCAGCAGCCCAGCCGGGACAGGGGATAGCAATCAGCCCCAGCATTTT.

The chain has TRBV11-2 and TRBJ2-1; TRBD2 agrees at 7 bases. The V and J ends lost 6 bases and 2 bases, in that order; junction bases with no gene match: 4. This CDR3 has 14 amino acids. Germline V gene lookup returns CDR1 SGHAT and CDR2 FQNNGV. CDR3 nucleotide sequence: TGTGCCAGCAGGGGGGAGGGAACCTACAATGAGCAGTTCTTC. This gives the protein CASRGEGTYNEQFF. Full variable domain (remainder filled in from reference TRBV11-2 and TRBJ2-1): EAGVAQSPRYKIIEKRQSVAFWCNPISGHATLYWYQQILGQGPKLLIQFQNNGVVDDSQLPKDRFSAERLKGVDSTLKIQPAKLEDSAVYLCASRGEGTYNEQFFGPGTRLTVL.